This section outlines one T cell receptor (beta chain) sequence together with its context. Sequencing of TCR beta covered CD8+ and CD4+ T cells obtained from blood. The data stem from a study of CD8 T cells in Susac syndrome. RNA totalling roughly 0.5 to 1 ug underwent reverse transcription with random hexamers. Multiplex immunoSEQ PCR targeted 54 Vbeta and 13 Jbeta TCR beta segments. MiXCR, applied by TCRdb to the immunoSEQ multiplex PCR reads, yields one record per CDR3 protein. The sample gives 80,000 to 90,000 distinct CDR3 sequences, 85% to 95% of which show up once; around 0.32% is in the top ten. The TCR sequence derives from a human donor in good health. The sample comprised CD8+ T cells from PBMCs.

CDR3: CSAREGITANQPQHF. DNA for the CDR3: TGCAGTGCTAGAGAGGGGATCACGGCGAATCAGCCCCAGCATTTT. The V and J genes are TRBV20-1 and TRBJ1-5; no definite D call. Trimming left V 0 bases short and J 4 bases short, with 13 bases between. The CDR3 has 15 residues. Germline V gives CDR1 DFQATT, CDR2 SNEGSKA (reference sequence).